Listed here are 21 T cell receptor beta chains from one sample, sequenced in a study of cytomegalovirus exposure and HLA in healthy donors. Primers for the PCR totalled 60 Vbeta and 13 Jbeta. Some clones are missing from TCRdb's copy, which holds only in-frame ones; the method was immunoSEQ multiplex PCR. The table includes around 200,000 clones, around 84% detected once. Source material: PBMCs. These receptors were taken from a girl aged 2 to 10 in good health and CMV-seropositive.

The genes are TRBV5-4 and TRBJ2-2; tentative D call: TRBD1 (5 bases). The CDR3 has 16 residues. V lost 4 bases, J lost 1 base, and 14 bases lay in between. CDR1 and CDR2 (germline): SGHNT, YYREEE (reference sequence). CDR3 in amino acids: CASSPRTDRNTGELFF. The CDR3, as DNA: TGTGCCAGCAGCCCCCGCACCGACAGGAACACCGGGGAGCTGTTTTTT.

J is TRBJ2-1 and V is TRBV9, with 12 bases identical to TRBD1. V shed 0 bases, J shed 7 bases, and the junction held 2 bases outside the gene matches. This CDR3 spans 15 amino acids. Germline lookup yields CDR1 SGDLS and CDR2 YYNGEE. The CDR3 spells CASSVEGQGANEQFF. The CDR3 DNA reads TGTGCCAGCAGCGTAGAGGGACAGGGGGCAAATGAGCAGTTCTTC.

The chain recombines TRBV5-1 with TRBJ2-3; 12 nucleotides agree with TRBD2. Trimming took 0 bases from V and 1 from J; bases not matched to a gene: 3. This CDR3 has 17 residues. In germline, CDR1 is SGHRS, CDR2 YFSETQ. The CDR3 spells CASSLGPSGGGTDTQYF. CDR3 bases: TGCGCCAGCAGCTTGGGGCCTAGCGGGGGGGGCACAGATACGCAGTATTTT.

V usage is TRBV4-2 and J usage is TRBJ1-2; D not certain. The CDR3 runs 14 residues. Germline lookup yields CDR1 LGHNA and CDR2 YNFKEQ. Trimming pared 0 bases from V and 7 bases from J, leaving 12 bases between. CDR3 coding DNA: TGTGCCAGCAGCCAAGATTTGGAGCGGGGTGGCTACACCTTC. This encodes CASSQDLERGGYTF.

The V call is TRBV9, the J call TRBJ1-2, with D possibly matching TRBD1 (5 bases). Trimming left V 1 base short and J 6 bases short, with 19 bases between. The V gene's germline CDR1 is SGDLS and CDR2 YYNGEE. The CDR3 extends over 16 amino acids. In DNA, the CDR3 is TGTGCCAGCAGCGTACGGGTAAGGGGCGAAGTGGATGGCTACACCTTC. Translated, it gives CASSVRVRGEVDGYTF.

This chain links TRBV19 with TRBJ1-4, with a weak D call TRBD1 (6 bases). This CDR3 is 15 amino acids long. Germline values: CDR1 LNHDA, CDR2 SQIVND (reference sequence). The V end was cut by 5 bases, the J end by 6 bases, with 16 bases between. The CDR3 spells CASSGRGGGDEKLFF. As DNA, the CDR3 is TGTGCCAGTAGTGGGCGAGGGGGGGGCGATGAAAAACTGTTTTTT.

The chain employs TRBV11-2 and TRBJ1-2; TRBD1 aligns across 9 bases. This CDR3 is 16 amino acids long. The V gene's germline CDR1 is SGHAT and CDR2 FQNNGV. V lost 5 bases and J lost 8; bases outside the gene matches: 15. The CDR3 nucleotides are TGTGCCAGCAGCCCGATACGGGCCGGGACAGGGAACGGCTACACCTTC. Translation gives CASSPIRAGTGNGYTF. Full variable domain (missing parts from reference TRBV11-2 and TRBJ1-2): EAGVAQSPRYKIIEKRQSVAFWCNPISGHATLYWYQQILGQGPKLLIQFQNNGVVDDSQLPKDRFSAERLKGVDSTLKIQPAKLEDSAVYLCASSPIRAGTGNGYTFGSGTRLTVV.

The chain combines TRBV4-2 with TRBJ2-1, with 11 positions matching TRBD2. The CDR3 loop spans 16 amino acids. Germline-derived CDR1 and CDR2 are LGHNA and YNFKEQ. The ends lost 0 bases at V and 10 bases at J; junction bases unmatched: 8. In DNA form, the CDR3 reads TGTGCCAGCAGCCAAGATTCCCTAGCGGGAGGTATGGAGCAGTTCTTC. This codes for CASSQDSLAGGMEQFF.

The V call is TRBV5-8, the J call TRBJ1-2; the match to TRBD1 covers 10 bases. The V gene's germline CDR1 is SGHTS and CDR2 YDEGEE. The CDR3 runs to 16 residues. The J segment lost 4 bases and the V segment lost 4 bases, leaving 10 bases of the junction unmatched. The CDR3 loop reads CASSHGPGTGAYGYTF. In DNA form, the CDR3 reads TGTGCCAGCAGCCATGGGCCCGGGACAGGGGCCTATGGCTACACCTTC.

This clone was found a few times. The chain links TRBV6-1 to TRBJ2-2; 8 bases match TRBD2. Trimming at V came to 4 bases and at J to 3 bases, leaving 7 bases not matched to a gene. The germline V gene encodes CDR1 MNHNS and CDR2 SASEGT. CDR3 length: 16 amino acids. CDR3 residues: CASSGGGGTHTGELFF. CDR3 DNA: TGTGCCAGCAGTGGGGGCGGGGGGACACACACCGGGGAGCTGTTTTTT.

The table lists this clone with a count of one. The chain recombines TRBV10-1 with TRBJ1-1, with 7 bases fitting TRBD1. Germline loops: CDR1 WNHNN, CDR2 SYGVQD (reference sequence). The V segment lost 2 bases and the J segment 4 bases; nucleotides outside the gene matches: 7. This CDR3 spans 15 amino acids. The CDR3 sequence is CASSEEGTGVTEAFF. The CDR3 coding sequence is TGCGCCAGCAGTGAGGAGGGAACAGGGGTCACTGAAGCTTTCTTT.

The sample holds one count of this clone. This sequence joins TRBV2 and TRBJ2-1, with TRBD1 as a possible D gene (6 bases). CDR3 length equals 12 residues. Trimming removed 9 bases from V and 5 bases from J, with 11 bases in between. The germline V gene has CDR1 SNHLY and CDR2 FYNNEI. CDR3 in DNA: TGTGCCAGAAGGGGGTTCAACAATGAGCAGTTCTTC. It yields the protein CARRGFNNEQFF.

The rearrangement uses TRBV27 and TRBJ1-5, with 9 bases identical to TRBD1. The CDR3 length is 16 residues. The germline gives CDR1 MNHEY, CDR2 SMNVEV (reference sequence). The junction had 8 bases not matched to a gene; V was cut back by 6 bases and J by 2 bases. CDR3 residues: CASRGQGFNGNQPQHF. The CDR3 region has the DNA TGTGCCAGCAGGGGACAGGGTTTTAACGGCAATCAGCCCCAGCATTTT.

The chain has TRBV7-9 and TRBJ2-7; TRBD1 matches 10 bases. Germline V gene data show CDR1 as SEHNR and CDR2 as FQNEAQ (reference sequence). J was trimmed by 0 bases and V by 5 bases; bases with no gene match: 10. The CDR3 totals 17 residues. The CDR3 loop reads CASSRTGGTGASYEQYF. DNA for the CDR3: TGTGCCAGCAGCCGTACCGGGGGGACAGGGGCCTCCTACGAGCAGTACTTC.

The chain uses TRBV6-4 and TRBJ2-2; 10 bases match TRBD2. V dropped 4 bases and J dropped 5; count of bases not matched to a gene: 4. Germline CDR1 MRHNA, CDR2 SNTAGT. The CDR3 covers 15 residues. As DNA, the CDR3 is TGTGCCAGCAGTGCTTCTAGCGGGAGTACCGGGGAGCTGTTTTTT. Translating gives CASSASSGSTGELFF.

This sequence joins TRBV12-5 and TRBJ2-1, with TRBD2 as a possible D gene (6 bases). The V gene lost 3 bases and the J gene lost 5 bases, with 14 bases spanning the gap. The length of the CDR3 is 15 residues. CDR1 and CDR2 (germline): LGHNT, FRNRAP. The CDR3 is CASGFPTTGDNEQFF. In DNA form, the CDR3 reads TGTGCTAGTGGTTTCCCAACCACGGGAGACAATGAGCAGTTCTTC. Complete variable domain (other parts from reference TRBV12-5 and TRBJ2-1): DARVTQTPRHKVTEMGQEVTMRCQPILGHNTVFWYRQTMMQGLELLAYFRNRAPLDDSGMPKDRFSAEMPDATLATLKIQPSEPRDSAVYFCASGFPTTGDNEQFFGPGTRLTVL.

In regard to this clone: One junction end does not reproduce the germline sequence, and a read error may be involved. The chain combines TRBV28 with TRBJ1-1, with TRBD1 identical over 12 bases. Germline-derived CDR1 and CDR2 are MDHEN and SYDVKM. This CDR3 is 14 amino acids long. The CDR3: CASSPTGTGGASVF. CDR3 DNA: TGTGCCAGCAGTCCAACCGGGACAGGGGGCGCTTCAGTCTTT.

The rearrangement uses TRBV19 and TRBJ2-3; D might be TRBD2 (6 bases). Germline assignment: CDR1 LNHDA and CDR2 SQIVND (reference sequence). V lost 6 bases and J lost 3, with 13 bases in between. CDR3 length equals 14 residues. The DNA of the CDR3 is TGTGCCAGTAGGAAGGGCGGGGAAACAGATACGCAGTATTTT. It encodes CASRKGGETDTQYF.

J is TRBJ1-5 and V is TRBV21-1; TRBD1, the D gene given by the table, was not confirmed from the DNA. TRBV21-1 is noted as a pseudogene. This CDR3 is 14 amino acids long. Here the CDR3 reads CASSDSYSNQPQHF. DNA for the CDR3: TGTGCCAGCTCCGACAGTTATAGCAATCAGCCCCAGCATTTT.

The rearrangement joins TRBV9 to TRBJ1-2; 8 bases are a match to TRBD1. With 3 bases clipped from V and 8 bases from J, the junction kept 12 bases outside the gene matches. CDR1 SGDLS and CDR2 YYNGEE come from the germline V gene. The CDR3 spans 15 residues. The CDR3 region has the DNA TGTGCCAGCAGCGCATCGGGACAGGCGACTCGGGGCTACACCTTC. Residues: CASSASGQATRGYTF.

This clone was found a few times. The rearrangement joins TRBV5-5 to TRBJ1-2; no clear D. Germline CDR1 reads SGHKS; CDR2 reads YYEKEE (reference sequence). This CDR3 is built from 12 residues. Trimming shortened V by 0 bases and J by 5 bases, and 5 bases separated the two germline ends. CDR3 nucleotide sequence: TGTGCCAGCAGCTTGGACAGATATGGCTACACCTTC. It specifies CASSLDRYGYTF.